These 16 T cell receptor beta chains share one sample of origin, sequenced in a study of molecular identifiers for immune sequencing clone quantification. TCRdb called the PCR reads again in MiXCR, with one record for every CDR3 protein. The sample lists 60,000 to 70,000 distinct CDR3 sequences; 15% to 20% were seen once. The sample comprised naive CD8+ T cells from blood, with Jurkat cell RNA spiked in. This sample's subset: FACS-sorted CD8+CD4-CCR7+CD45RA+ naive T cells. These receptors were taken from a human donor in good health. Some libraries in this study had Jurkat cell RNA spiked in.

Comment on this clonotype: This may stem from a read error, because a much larger clone lies one nucleotide away. The chain has TRBV6-6 and TRBJ1-5; D is ambiguous. CDR1 is MNHNY and CDR2 is SVGAGI in the germline V gene (reference sequence). The CDR3 covers 12 residues. This CDR3 is CASGYDWIAQHF. In DNA, the CDR3 is TGTGCCAGCGGTTACGATTGGATTGCCCAGCATTTT.

Of note for this clonotype: A much larger clone differs by one base, so this may be a read error. The genes are TRBV4-1 and TRBJ2-7; TRBD1 aligns across 7 bases. Germline loops: CDR1 MGHRA, CDR2 YSYEKL. This CDR3 is 15 amino acids long. The CDR3 spells CTSSQLTGSSYEQYF. Written as DNA, the CDR3 is TGCACCAGCAGCCAATTGACAGGGAGCTCCTACGAGCAGTACTTC.

Note on this clonotype: With a much larger clone just one base away, this may be a read error. As the CDR3 is not closed by the conserved phenylalanine or tryptophan, this likely results from a read error. The chain recombines TRBV29-1 with TRBJ2-7, with D maybe TRBD2 (5 bases). This CDR3 contains 12 residues. V lost 4 bases, J lost 2 bases, and 9 bases lay in between. The germline gives CDR1 SQVTM, CDR2 ANQGSEA. Written as DNA, the CDR3 is TGCAGCGTTGTTCCGGGAACCTACGAGCAGTACCTC. Translated: CSVVPGTYEQYL.

The chain couples TRBV10-2 to TRBJ2-7, with TRBD2 matching 11 bases. The CDR3 runs to 15 residues. Trimming cost V 5 bases and J 7 bases; bases outside gene matches: 10. Germline CDR1 WSHSY, CDR2 SAAADI. The CDR3 DNA sequence: TGCGCCAGCAGTTCCATAGCGGGAGGGCAAGGTGAGCAGTACTTC. Protein sequence: CASSSIAGGQGEQYF.

With regard to this clonotype: This clone may be a read error of a much larger clone one base away. This chain uses TRBV24-1 with TRBJ2-1; D is perhaps TRBD2 (5 bases). Germline V lookup: CDR1 KGHDR, CDR2 SFDVKD. CDR3 length: 19 residues. Trimming took off 0 bases at V and 8 bases at J, with 25 bases between the two ends. CDR3 protein: CATSDLQPSTYSGVDEQFF. The CDR3 coding sequence is TGTGCCACCAGTGATTTGCAACCCTCCACCTATTCCGGGGTCGATGAGCAGTTCTTC.

The sample holds one count of this clonotype. A much larger clone sits a single nucleotide away, making a read error possible. The gene calls are TRBV14 and TRBJ2-1; 8 bases fit TRBD1. The trim removed 3 bases at V and 12 bases at J, leaving 7 bases unmatched. Germline V lookup: CDR1 SGHDN, CDR2 FVKESK. The length of the CDR3 is 13 residues. The CDR3 region has the DNA TGTGCCAGCAGCCAGGACAGGGCTGGTGGGCAGTTCTTC. Translation gives CASSQDRAGGQFF.

The table lists this clonotype with many counts. The chain has TRBV4-1 and TRBJ2-7, with 14 positions matching TRBD2. The germline gives CDR1 MGHRA, CDR2 YSYEKL. V lost 4 bases and J lost 5; bases outside the gene matches: 7. This CDR3 comprises 16 residues. This chain's CDR3 is CASSLTSGRARDEQYF. CDR3 coding DNA: TGCGCCAGCAGCCTGACTAGCGGGAGGGCCCGGGACGAGCAGTACTTC.

The table lists this clonotype with a few counts. The chain is built from TRBV2 and TRBJ2-1; D gene unclear. CDR1 and CDR2 (germline): SNHLY, FYNNEI. The CDR3 contains 18 residues. Trimming took off 1 base at V and 3 bases at J, with 19 bases between the two ends. The CDR3 region is CASSEGAGVGRLYNEQFF. CDR3 DNA sequence: TGTGCCAGCAGTGAAGGGGCTGGCGTTGGTCGACTCTACAATGAGCAGTTCTTC. The whole variable domain, filled in from reference TRBV2 and TRBJ2-1, reads EPEVTQTPSHQVTQMGQEVILRCVPISNHLYFYWYRQILGQKVEFLVSFYNNEISEKSEIFDDQFSVERPDGSNFTLKIRSTKLEDSAMYFCASSEGAGVGRLYNEQFFGPGTRLTVL.

Many counts were recorded for this clonotype. The rearrangement links TRBV15 to TRBJ1-5; D unresolved. The V and J ends lost 5 bases and 4 bases respectively, with 18 bases between them. CDR1 and CDR2 (germline): LNHNV, YYDKDF (reference sequence). CDR3 length: 16 residues. CDR3 sequence (DNA): TGTGCCACCAGCCCTCGGGAGAAATTATTTAATCAGCCCCAGCATTTT. It is translated as CATSPREKLFNQPQHF.

This clonotype showed up many times. In DNA, the CDR3 is TGTGCCAGCAGTCCCGGGACAGAGCAGTTCTTC. This sequence encodes CASSPGTEQFF. The chain carries TRBV12-3 or TRBV12-4 and TRBJ2-1; perhaps TRBD1 as D (6 bases). V was clipped by 5 bases and J by 10 bases, with 9 bases between them. The CDR3 is 11 residues long.

This clonotype was recorded at least ten times. J is TRBJ2-2 and V is TRBV30; 9 bases align to TRBD1. This CDR3 contains 14 residues. Germline CDR1 GTSNPN, CDR2 SVGIG (reference sequence). The trim removed 1 base at V and 7 bases at J, leaving 4 bases unmatched. The CDR3 spells CAWSGDRDDGELFF. Written as DNA, the CDR3 is TGTGCCTGGAGTGGGGACAGGGATGACGGGGAGCTGTTTTTT.

In this sample, this clonotype turned up once. This could be a read error, since a much larger clone is one nucleotide away. This rearrangement joins TRBV12-3 or TRBV12-4 to TRBJ2-5; D is possibly TRBD1 (5 bases). CDR3 length: 12 residues. The CDR3 loop is CARSFTRAAQYF. CDR3 nucleotides: TGTGCCCGCAGTTTTACCAGGGCGGCCCAGTACTTC.

Note on this clonotype: A much larger clone lies a single base off, so this may be a read error. CDR3 sequence: CASCPWSDTQYF. CDR3 DNA sequence: TGTGCCAGCTGCCCTTGGTCGGATACGCAGTATTTT. V and J are TRBV7-6 and TRBJ2-3; unclear D gene. V shed 8 bases and J shed 6 bases, with 12 bases lying between them. The CDR3 covers 12 residues. CDR1 and CDR2 (germline): SGHVS, FNYEAQ.

This clonotype was observed many times. This chain links TRBV6-1 with TRBJ2-7, with 15 bases aligning to TRBD2. The CDR3 is 18 residues long. Germline V gene sequence: CDR1 MNHNS, CDR2 SASEGT. Unmatched junction bases numbered 12, after V lost 5 bases and J lost 4 bases. As DNA, the CDR3 is TGTGCCAGCAGTTACTCTCCGGGACTAGCGGGAGGAGGTTACGAGCAGTACTTC. It translates to CASSYSPGLAGGGYEQYF.

The table lists this clonotype with many counts. J is TRBJ1-1 and V is TRBV27, with D possibly matching TRBD1 (5 bases). There are 14 residues in the CDR3. The germline V gene has CDR1 MNHEY and CDR2 SMNVEV (reference sequence). V was pared by 4 bases and J by 4 bases, with 13 bases between. The CDR3 region has the DNA TGTGCCAGCAGTTATGATCCAGGGACCACTGAAGCTTTCTTT. Amino acids: CASSYDPGTTEAFF.

The table lists this clonotype with many counts. The rearrangement joins TRBV7-9 to TRBJ2-3; D may be TRBD1 or TRBD2 (6 bases each). CDR1 SEHNR and CDR2 FQNEAQ come from the germline V gene (reference sequence). V gave up 5 bases and J gave up 4 bases, with 7 bases separating them. This CDR3 spans 12 amino acids. CDR3 bases: TGTGCCAGCAGCCGGGGGCCAGATACGCAGTATTTT. It translates to CASSRGPDTQYF.